Sequencing of this T cell receptor (beta chain) was carried out in a study of early T cells in non-severe SARS-CoV-2 infection. The study's findings and limits: VDJdb matching favored anti-spike CD8 responses, missing private and CD4 specificities.

This clonotype was seen repeatedly, ten times or more. Its antigen is currently unknown. The CDR3 runs to 13 residues. From germline, CDR1 is SGDLS and CDR2 YYNGEE. V dropped 0 bases and J dropped 4 bases, with 4 bases sitting between them. TCRdb analysed the 5' RACE reads with MiXCR anew, one entry per CDR3 protein. The sample records roughly 70,000 distinct CDR3 sequences, less than 20% being singletons. The chain employs TRBV9 and TRBJ2-2; D uncertain. This TCR came from an adult who was a healthcare worker with PCR-confirmed SARS-CoV-2 infection or an uninfected control (not recorded which). The sample in question was whole blood, obtained at baseline. The CDR3 nucleotides are TGTGCCAGCAGCGTAGTGGTCACCGGGGAGCTGTTTTTT. It is translated as CASSVVVTGELFF.